The 26 T cell receptor beta chains below come from one sample, sequenced in a study of T cell repertoires in cytomegalovirus infection (dated by TCRdb to about 2019). The instrument was an Illumina HiSeq 1500. TCRdb ran its own pipeline on the public reads, namely fastp trimming at Q25 and MiXCR clone calling, and kept in-frame beta chains. Rows matching on CDR3 protein sequence are summarized as one entry with the most common DNA and genes. For this sample there are about 100,000 distinct CDR3 sequences; 16% appear just once. The ten largest clones capture around 8.5% of the sample. The source material was PBMCs. These receptors were obtained from a human donor in good health (CMV status not recorded). Some clones in this sample may be carry-over from other donors' samples.

The V gene is TRBV10-3, the J gene TRBJ2-2; D is tentatively TRBD1 or TRBD2 (5 bases each). The CDR3 extends over 13 amino acids. V was cut by 5 bases and J by 10 bases, with 14 bases left in between. Germline V lookup: CDR1 ENHRY, CDR2 SYGVKD. The CDR3 protein is CAISKARGEELFF. As DNA, the CDR3 is TGTGCCATCAGTAAGGCCAGAGGGGAGGAGCTGTTTTTT.

V is TRBV12-3 or TRBV12-4 and J is TRBJ2-5, with D possibly being TRBD2 (5 bases). V lost 2 bases, J lost 5 bases, and 12 bases lay in between. This CDR3 is built from 14 residues. The CDR3 here is CASSLRSPGETQYF. The CDR3 DNA is TGTGCCAGCAGTTTACGGTCCCCGGGGGAGACCCAGTACTTC.

This clonotype was detected ten times or more. The V and J genes are TRBV7-9 and TRBJ1-2; perhaps TRBD1 as D (6 bases). The germline CDR1 and CDR2 sequences are SEHNR and FQNEAQ (reference sequence). V was cut by 2 bases and J by 6 bases, with 10 bases left in between. CDR3 length: 13 residues. CDR3 nucleotide sequence: TGTGCCAGCAGCTTAACCAGGGGACATGGCTACACCTTC. Translated: CASSLTRGHGYTF. Supplemented by reference TRBV7-9 and TRBJ1-2, the full variable domain reads DTGVSQNPRHKITKRGQNVTFRCDPISEHNRLYWYRQTLGQGPEFLTYFQNEAQLEKSRLLSDRFSAERPKGSFSTLEIQRTEQGDSAMYLCASSLTRGHGYTFGSGTRLTVV.

In this sample, this clonotype turned up many times. The chain joins TRBV11-1 to TRBJ2-7; maybe TRBD2 (5 bases). Germline CDR1 is SGHAT and CDR2 is FQDESV (reference sequence). V shed 5 bases and J shed 7 bases, with 15 bases lying between them. The CDR3 is 13 residues long. The CDR3 here is CASSINRGREQYF. Here the CDR3 DNA reads TGTGCCAGCAGCATAAACAGAGGGCGAGAGCAGTACTTC.

This clonotype rates as medium-sized. The V gene is TRBV7-2, the J gene TRBJ1-1, with D uncertain. CDR3 length: 13 amino acids. Germline lookup yields CDR1 SGHTA and CDR2 FQGNSA. V lost 4 bases to trimming and J lost 1 base, with 7 bases between them. The CDR3 loop is CASSSQENTEAFF. The CDR3 bases are TGTGCCAGCAGCTCTCAGGAGAACACTGAAGCTTTCTTT.

The chain joins TRBV9 to TRBJ2-7, with D possibly matching TRBD2 (6 bases). The CDR3 sequence is 13 residues long. The germline V gene encodes CDR1 SGDLS and CDR2 YYNGEE. Trimming cost V 0 bases and J 5 bases, with 9 bases left between them. CDR3 nucleotides: TGTGCCAGCAGCGTAGCTCCGGGGGACGAGCAGTACTTC. Translated, it gives CASSVAPGDEQYF.

This clonotype has a count of ten or more. This sequence joins TRBV28 and TRBJ1-5; no reliable D call. The CDR3 has 14 amino acids. The ends were cut back, 2 bases at V and 6 bases at J, with 11 bases in the middle. Germline CDR1 reads MDHEN; CDR2 reads SYDVKM. CDR3: CASSLPRRGQPQHF. The CDR3 nucleotides are TGTGCCAGCAGTTTACCCCGGAGAGGTCAGCCCCAGCATTTT.

The chain has TRBV18 and TRBJ1-6; D possibly corresponds to TRBD1 (5 bases). V gave up 1 base and J gave up 7 bases, with 14 bases separating them. The length of the CDR3 is 16 residues. Germline CDR1 is KGHSH and CDR2 is LQKENI. This CDR3 reads CASSPLEGATNSPLHF. DNA for the CDR3: TGTGCCAGCTCACCACTGGAAGGGGCGACCAATTCACCCCTCCACTTT.

The V call is TRBV18, the J call TRBJ2-1, with a tentative D call TRBD1 (6 bases). CDR3 size: 15 residues. The germline V gene encodes CDR1 KGHSH and CDR2 LQKENI. The V gene lost 4 bases and the J gene lost 8 bases, with 18 bases spanning the gap. The CDR3 sequence is CASSLIRDNGHEQFF. As DNA, the CDR3 is TGTGCCAGCTCACTTATCCGGGACAACGGGCATGAGCAGTTCTTC.

The sample holds many counts of this clonotype. This chain links TRBV29-1 with TRBJ1-2; a weak D match, TRBD1 (6 bases). Germline values: CDR1 SQVTM, CDR2 ANQGSEA. V dropped 4 bases and J dropped 1 base, with 16 bases sitting between them. CDR3 length equals 15 residues. The CDR3 DNA is TGCAGCGTTGTATTGGGGGGGCTCCATAACTATGGCTACACCTTC. It is translated as CSVVLGGLHNYGYTF.

The gene calls are TRBV29-1 and TRBJ1-1; D is ambiguous. CDR1 and CDR2 (germline): SQVTM, ANQGSEA. The CDR3 is 14 amino acids. V was clipped by 6 bases and J by 0 bases, with 14 bases between them. Here the CDR3 DNA reads TGCAGCGTGAAGGGTGGAGGGCTGAACACTGAAGCTTTCTTT. Residues: CSVKGGGLNTEAFF.

The chain carries TRBV19 and TRBJ1-2; D may be TRBD1 (5 bases). Germline CDR1 and CDR2: LNHDA and SQIVND (reference sequence). The CDR3 length is 12 residues. The ends were cut back, 6 bases at V and 4 bases at J, with 9 bases in the middle. The CDR3 nucleotides read TGTGCCAGTAGAGGCAGGGCCTATGGCTACACCTTC. Amino acid sequence: CASRGRAYGYTF.

The chain couples TRBV28 to TRBJ1-1; possibly TRBD1 for D (5 bases). V was trimmed by 5 bases and J by 9 bases, leaving 19 bases between them. In germline, CDR1 is MDHEN, CDR2 SYDVKM. The CDR3 sequence is 14 residues long. DNA for the CDR3: TGTGCCAGCAGTCCCGGGGGGGTCTCCTTCAAAGCTTTCTTT. As protein: CASSPGGVSFKAFF.

This clonotype was seen repeatedly, ten times or more. The chain employs TRBV7-8 and TRBJ2-3; D possibly uses TRBD1 or TRBD2 (5 bases each). Between the trimmed V and J ends, which lost 6 bases and 2 bases, there was a span of 9 bases. Germline assignment: CDR1 SGHVS and CDR2 FQNEAQ. CDR3 length: 13 amino acids. The CDR3 region is CASRRGYTDTQYF. DNA for the CDR3: TGTGCCAGCAGGAGGGGATACACAGATACGCAGTATTTT. Filled out from reference TRBV7-8 and TRBJ2-3, the complete variable domain reads GAGVSQSPRYKVAKRGQDVALRCDPISGHVSLFWYQQALGQGPEFLTYFQNEAQLDKSGLPSDRFFAERPEGSVSTLKIQRTQQEDSAVYLCASRRGYTDTQYFGPGTRLTVL.

This clonotype was seen repeatedly, ten times or more. This rearrangement joins TRBV7-8 to TRBJ2-7, with no clear D. V was clipped by 5 bases and J by 0 bases, with 14 bases between them. CDR1 and CDR2 (germline): SGHVS, FQNEAQ. CDR3 size: 15 residues. The CDR3 DNA follows: TGTGCCAGCAGCCCTCCGGCCCCCCTCTCCTACGAGCAGTACTTC. It is translated as CASSPPAPLSYEQYF.

This clonotype was observed a few times. V gene TRBV6-6 combines with J gene TRBJ1-2; the D gene is possibly TRBD1 (6 bases). CDR1 and CDR2 from the germline V gene are MNHNY and SVGAGI (reference sequence). This CDR3 spans 16 amino acids. V lost 0 bases and J lost 8, with 19 bases in between. CDR3 in DNA: TGTGCCAGCAGTTACTCGACGTTGCAGGGAGGGGGAGGCTACACCTTC. Translating gives CASSYSTLQGGGGYTF.

The chain is built from TRBV6-6 and TRBJ1-2, with D uncertain. This CDR3 has 13 residues. Germline assignment: CDR1 MNHNY and CDR2 SVGAGI (reference sequence). The V and J ends lost 5 bases and 3 bases respectively, with 10 bases between them. CDR3 bases: TGTGCCAGCAGTCCTGACGGAGACTATGGCTACACCTTC. Translated: CASSPDGDYGYTF.

The genes are TRBV19 and TRBJ1-4; D is unresolved. Germline V gene sequence: CDR1 LNHDA, CDR2 SQIVND (reference sequence). The CDR3 length is 14 residues. V gave up 5 bases and J gave up 3 bases, with 10 bases separating them. The CDR3 here is CASSSTRSNEKLFF. CDR3 sequence (DNA): TGTGCCAGTAGTTCCACACGATCTAATGAAAAACTGTTTTTT.

The sample holds many counts of this clonotype. V gene TRBV7-2 combines with J gene TRBJ2-7; D ambiguous. V was cut by 0 bases and J by 3 bases, with 3 bases left in between. Germline assignment: CDR1 SGHTA and CDR2 FQGNSA. The CDR3 is 12 residues long. Here the CDR3 DNA reads TGTGCCAGCAGCTTAGCTTACTACGAGCAGTACTTC. Translating it yields CASSLAYYEQYF.

This clonotype has more than one count but fewer than ten. J is TRBJ1-4 and V is TRBV14; 7 bases are shared with TRBD1. This CDR3 contains 14 residues. The germline CDR1 and CDR2 sequences are SGHDN and FVKESK. V was pared by 4 bases and J by 8 bases, with 7 bases of the junction left unmatched. CDR3 nucleotides: TGTGCCAGCAGCCGTACAGGGGACGGAGAAAAACTGTTTTTT. Its protein product is CASSRTGDGEKLFF.

The V call is TRBV5-4, the J call TRBJ1-5; no clear D. The CDR3 extends over 14 amino acids. CDR1 is SGHNT, CDR2 YYREEE, per germline (reference sequence). V lost 0 bases, J lost 4 bases, and 8 bases lay in between. This CDR3 reads CASSLGRENQPQHF. The CDR3 DNA follows: TGTGCCAGCAGCTTGGGGAGGGAAAATCAGCCCCAGCATTTT.

The chain joins TRBV5-1 to TRBJ1-2, with a weak D call TRBD1 (5 bases). The V gene's germline CDR1 is SGHRS and CDR2 YFSETQ. CDR3 length: 13 residues. Trimming removed 6 bases from V and 6 bases from J, with 15 bases in between. The CDR3 nucleotides read TGCGCCAGCAAGGGGTTCGAGGGGAATGGCTACACCTTC. This gives the protein CASKGFEGNGYTF. The whole variable domain, remainder taken from reference TRBV5-1 and TRBJ1-2, is KAGVTQTPRYLIKTRGQQVTLSCSPISGHRSVSWYQQTPGQGLQFLFEYFSETQRNKGNFPGRFSGRQFSNSRSEMNVSTLELGDSALYLCASKGFEGNGYTFGSGTRLTVV.

This clonotype was observed many times. The CDR3 sequence is CAIRSGEGTNTEAFF. CDR3 coding DNA: TGTGCCATCAGATCGGGTGAGGGCACGAACACTGAAGCTTTCTTT. V usage is TRBV10-3 and J usage is TRBJ1-1; D not certain. The CDR3 is made up of 15 amino acids. CDR1 ENHRY and CDR2 SYGVKD come from the germline V gene. The V gene lost 6 bases and the J gene lost 1 base, with 15 bases spanning the gap.

CDR3 sequence: CASSLGFSNQPQHF. The DNA for the CDR3 is TGTGCCAGCAGTTTAGGATTTAGCAATCAGCCCCAGCATTTT. The chain employs TRBV28 and TRBJ1-5; the D is unclear. This CDR3 is built from 14 residues. The V gene's germline CDR1 is MDHEN and CDR2 SYDVKM. Trimming removed 2 bases at V and 0 bases at J, with 5 bases between.

This clonotype showed up just once. A much larger clone differs from this one at a single base, so this may be a read error. The chain joins TRBV27 to TRBJ2-5, with D perhaps TRBD2 (5 bases). CDR1 MNHEY and CDR2 SMNVEV come from the germline V gene (reference sequence). The CDR3 has 13 amino acids. V dropped 7 bases and J dropped 3 bases, with 12 bases sitting between them. The chain's CDR3 is CASKTVREETQYF. CDR3 bases: TGTGCCAGCAAAACGGTGCGGGAAGAGACCCAGTACTTC.

This clonotype came up many times. The chain employs TRBV7-2 and TRBJ1-2; TRBD1 aligns across 8 bases. V lost 2 bases to trimming and J lost 3 bases; unmatched junction nucleotides: 17. The germline V gene has CDR1 SGHTA and CDR2 FQGNSA. The CDR3 has 19 amino acids. This CDR3 is CASSLPQILRDRRDYGYTF. CDR3 coding DNA: TGTGCCAGCAGCTTACCCCAAATCCTGAGGGACAGGAGGGACTATGGCTACACCTTC.